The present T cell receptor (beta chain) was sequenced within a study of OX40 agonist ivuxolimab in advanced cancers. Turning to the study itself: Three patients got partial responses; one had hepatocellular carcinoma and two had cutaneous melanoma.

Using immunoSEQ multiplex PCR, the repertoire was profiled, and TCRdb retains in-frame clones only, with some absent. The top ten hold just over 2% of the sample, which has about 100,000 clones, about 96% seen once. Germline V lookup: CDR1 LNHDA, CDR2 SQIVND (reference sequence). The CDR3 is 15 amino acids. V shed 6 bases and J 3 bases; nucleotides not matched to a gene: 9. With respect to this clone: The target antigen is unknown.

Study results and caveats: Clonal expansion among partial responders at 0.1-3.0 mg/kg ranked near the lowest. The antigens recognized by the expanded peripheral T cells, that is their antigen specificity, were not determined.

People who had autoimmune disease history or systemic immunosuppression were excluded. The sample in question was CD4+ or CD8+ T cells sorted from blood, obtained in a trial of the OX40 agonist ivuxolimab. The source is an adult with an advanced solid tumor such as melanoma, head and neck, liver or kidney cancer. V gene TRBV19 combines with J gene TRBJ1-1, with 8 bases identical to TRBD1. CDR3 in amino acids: CASRAGGRFDTEAFF. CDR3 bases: TGTGCCAGTAGAGCAGGGGGCAGGTTTGACACTGAAGCTTTCTTT.